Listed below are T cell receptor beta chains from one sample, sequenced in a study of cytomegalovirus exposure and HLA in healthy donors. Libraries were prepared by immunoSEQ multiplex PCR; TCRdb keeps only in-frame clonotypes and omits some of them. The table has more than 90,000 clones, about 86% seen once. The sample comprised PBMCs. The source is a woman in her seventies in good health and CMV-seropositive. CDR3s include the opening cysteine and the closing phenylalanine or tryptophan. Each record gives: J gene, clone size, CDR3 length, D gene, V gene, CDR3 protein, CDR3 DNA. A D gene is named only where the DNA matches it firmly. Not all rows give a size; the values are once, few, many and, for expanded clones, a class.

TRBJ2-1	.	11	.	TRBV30	CALTEYNEQFF	TGTGCCTTGACAGAATACAATGAGCAGTTCTTC
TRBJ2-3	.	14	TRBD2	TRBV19	CASSMEREAGTQYF	TGTGCCAGTAGTATGGAGCGGGAGGCCGGGACGCAGTATTTT
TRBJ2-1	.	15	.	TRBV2	CASILDNPSYNEQFF	.
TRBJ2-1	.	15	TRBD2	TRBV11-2	CASSLVLADYNEQFF	TGTGCCAGCAGCTTAGTACTAGCGGATTACAATGAGCAGTTCTTC
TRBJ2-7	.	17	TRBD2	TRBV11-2	CASSLVFGTKSSYEQYF	TGTGCCAGCAGCTTAGTTTTCGGGACTAAGAGCTCCTACGAGCAGTACTTC
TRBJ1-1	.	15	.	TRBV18	CASSPFGGPNTEAFF	TGTGCCAGCTCACCATTCGGCGGGCCAAACACTGAAGCTTTCTTT
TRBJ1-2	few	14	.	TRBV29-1	CSTTGLYPNYGYTF	TGCAGTACCACTGGACTCTATCCTAACTATGGCTACACCTTC
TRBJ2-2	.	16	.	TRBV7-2	CASSLQGLANTGELFF	TGTGCCAGCAGCTTACAGGGACTCGCGAACACCGGGGAGCTGTTTTTT
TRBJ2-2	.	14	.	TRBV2	CASRGERRGGELFF	TGTGCCAGCAGGGGCGAGCGTCGCGGGGGGGAGCTGTTTTTT
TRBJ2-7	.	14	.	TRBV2	CASSGGTDPYEQYF	TGTGCCAGCAGCGGAGGGACGGACCCCTACGAGCAGTACTTC
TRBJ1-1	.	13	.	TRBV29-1	CSVEKQMRAEAFF	TGCAGCGTTGAGAAGCAGATGAGGGCTGAAGCTTTCTTT
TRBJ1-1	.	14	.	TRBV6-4	CASSDSGENTEAFF	TGTGCCAGCAGTGACTCCGGAGAGAACACTGAAGCTTTCTTT
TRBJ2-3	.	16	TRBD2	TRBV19	CASSNLGGGSTDTQYF	TGTGCCAGTAGTAACCTGGGCGGGGGAAGCACAGATACGCAGTATTTT